The 8 T cell receptor beta chains presented below share a single source sample, sequenced in a study of early T cells in non-severe SARS-CoV-2 infection. TCRdb fed the 5' RACE reads into MiXCR, producing one record per CDR3 protein. The repertoire consists of tens of thousands of distinct CDR3 sequences, with approximately 12% occurring once and the leading ten covering 4% to 4.5%. The sequencing used whole blood, collected at baseline. These TCRs come from an adult who was a healthcare worker with PCR-confirmed SARS-CoV-2 infection or an uninfected control (not recorded which).

There are a few counts of this clonotype. The chain employs TRBV27 and TRBJ2-7, with no clear D. The V end was cut by 3 bases, the J end by 6 bases, with 12 bases between. From germline, CDR1 is MNHEY and CDR2 SMNVEV (reference sequence). This CDR3 has 13 amino acids. This chain's CDR3 is CASSFDRLSEQYF. The CDR3 nucleotides are TGTGCCAGCAGTTTCGACCGCCTCTCCGAGCAGTACTTC.

Many counts were recorded for this clonotype. The chain joins TRBV7-9 to TRBJ2-1; 15 nucleotides line up with TRBD2. CDR1 and CDR2 from the germline V gene are SEHNR and FQNEAQ (reference sequence). The V and J ends lost 8 bases and 7 bases, in that order; junction bases with no gene match: 9. The length of the CDR3 is 16 residues. CDR3: CASLTGLAGGGNEQFF. The CDR3 bases are TGTGCCAGCTTGACGGGACTAGCGGGGGGAGGGAATGAGCAGTTCTTC. The full variable domain, rest sourced from reference TRBV7-9 and TRBJ2-1, is DTGVSQNPRHKITKRGQNVTFRCDPISEHNRLYWYRQTLGQGPEFLTYFQNEAQLEKSRLLSDRFSAERPKGSFSTLEIQRTEQGDSAMYLCASLTGLAGGGNEQFFGPGTRLTVL.

V is TRBV29-1 and J is TRBJ1-2; 10 bases map to TRBD1. Germline V gives CDR1 SQVTM, CDR2 ANQGSEA. With V trimmed by 7 bases and J by 0 bases, 11 bases remained unmatched. The CDR3 has 16 amino acids. This CDR3 reads CSAGPRGTGANYGYTF. The CDR3 DNA follows: TGCAGCGCCGGCCCCAGGGGGACAGGGGCTAACTATGGCTACACCTTC.

The chain carries TRBV19 and TRBJ2-2; D possibly matches TRBD1 or TRBD2 (5 bases each). Germline V gives CDR1 LNHDA, CDR2 SQIVND (reference sequence). V shed 10 bases and J shed 7 bases, with 16 bases lying between them. The CDR3 is made up of 13 amino acids. The CDR3 here is CATHEGTIGELFF. CDR3 DNA sequence: TGTGCCACCCACGAGGGGACGATCGGGGAGCTGTTTTTT.

The V call is TRBV6-2 or TRBV6-3, the J call TRBJ2-7; 10 positions agree with TRBD2. Unmatched junction bases numbered 3, after V lost 5 bases and J lost 2 bases. The CDR3 is 14 amino acids. Germline CDR1 reads MNHEY; CDR2 reads SVGEGT. The CDR3 sequence: CASSASGGPYEQYF. For the CDR3, the DNA is TGTGCCAGCAGTGCTAGCGGGGGCCCCTACGAGCAGTACTTC.

V is TRBV12-3 or TRBV12-4 and J is TRBJ2-1, with a weak D call TRBD1 (5 bases). The V gene lost 2 bases and the J gene lost 12 bases, with 14 bases spanning the gap. The CDR3 covers 13 residues. CDR3 in amino acids: CASSLLGPGRQFF. Here the CDR3 DNA reads TGTGCCAGCAGTTTACTGGGGCCCGGCAGGCAGTTCTTC.

This clonotype was seen repeatedly, ten times or more. The rearrangement joins TRBV7-3 to TRBJ2-7; 8 bases agree with TRBD1. The V gene end was trimmed by 5 bases and the J gene end by 1 base; junction bases not matched to a gene: 4. CDR1 and CDR2 from the germline V gene are SGHTA and FQGTGA. This CDR3 has 14 amino acids. CDR3 sequence (DNA): TGTGCCAGCAGCCGAGACAGGGGTTCCTACGAGCAGTACTTC. Its protein product is CASSRDRGSYEQYF.

This clonotype was counted a few times. The chain has TRBV11-2 and TRBJ2-3; the match to TRBD2 covers 11 bases. V shed 5 bases, J shed 10 bases, and the junction held 8 bases outside the gene matches. The CDR3 has 14 amino acids. CDR1 is SGHAT and CDR2 is FQNNGV in the germline V gene. The CDR3 spells CASSLSGRGPPQYF. DNA of the CDR3: TGTGCCAGCAGCCTTAGCGGGAGGGGTCCCCCGCAGTATTTT.